This T cell receptor beta chain was captured by sequencing in a study of beta chain features in type 1 diabetes. Findings of the study overall: The study found that naive, central memory and Treg TCRB repertoires appeared more similar in patients than in healthy donors.

The sequenced template was cDNA made from the entire isolated RNA. Sequencing was performed with immunoSEQ multiplex PCR; in TCRdb, only in-frame clones are kept and a portion is missing. The sample consists of about 160,000 clones, approximately 9.9% of them appearing once. Comment on this clone: The antigen remains unidentified.

Trimming stripped 0 bases from V and 6 bases from J, with 11 bases between. The CDR3 length is 14 residues. Germline CDR1 and CDR2: MGHRA and YSYEKL. Isolation of CD4+ naive, central memory, regulatory and stem cell-like memory cells was achieved by sorting via CD45RO/CCR7/CD25/CD127/CD95/CD27. J is TRBJ1-2 and V is TRBV4-1; tentatively, D is TRBD1 (6 bases). This sequence was found in a woman aged 18 to 35 in good health. Source material: central memory CD4+ T cells from blood. Here the CDR3 DNA reads TGCGCCAGCAGCCAAGATTCACAGGGAGATGGCTACACCTTC. It codes for CASSQDSQGDGYTF.